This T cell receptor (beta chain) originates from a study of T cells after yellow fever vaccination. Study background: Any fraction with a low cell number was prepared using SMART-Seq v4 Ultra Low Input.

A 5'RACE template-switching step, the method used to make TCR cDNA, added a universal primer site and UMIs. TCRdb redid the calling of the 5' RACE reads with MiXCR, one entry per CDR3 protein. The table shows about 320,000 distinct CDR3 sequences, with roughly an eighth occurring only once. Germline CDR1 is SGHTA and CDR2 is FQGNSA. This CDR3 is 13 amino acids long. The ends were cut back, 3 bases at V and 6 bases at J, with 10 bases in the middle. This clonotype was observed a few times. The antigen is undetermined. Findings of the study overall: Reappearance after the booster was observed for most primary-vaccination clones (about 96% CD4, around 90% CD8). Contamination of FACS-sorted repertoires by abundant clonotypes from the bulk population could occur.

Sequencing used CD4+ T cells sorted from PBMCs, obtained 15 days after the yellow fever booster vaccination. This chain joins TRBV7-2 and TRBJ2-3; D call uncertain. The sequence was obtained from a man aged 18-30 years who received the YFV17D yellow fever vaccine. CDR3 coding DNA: TGTGCCAGCAGCTTCGGCTCTGGGGATACGCAGTATTTT. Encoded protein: CASSFGSGDTQYF.